A selection of T cell receptor beta chains follows, all from one sample in a study of blood T cell repertoires in COVID-19. Assay used: immunoSEQ multiplex PCR; TCRdb lists only in-frame clones, some missing. The data show about 110,000 clones, with around 86% seen just once and just over 4% held by the top ten. The sample comprised peripheral blood. All receptors come from a woman aged 65 to 85 with acute or convalescent COVID-19. Both conserved end residues are part of each CDR3. D genes are given only for firm matches. The size of a clone is reported for some rows only, either as once, few or many, or as a class for expanded clones.

J: TRBJ2-1
V: TRBV9
size: .
D: TRBD2
DNA: TGTGCCAGCAGCGCCCCCCCGTTGCGTGCGGGAGGGCGCAATGAGCAGTTCTTC
CDR3: CASSAPPLRAGGRNEQFF

J: TRBJ2-2
V: TRBV29-1
size: .
D: TRBD1
DNA: TGCAGCGTTGTCATCAGGGGGCACACCGGGGAGCTGTTTTTT
CDR3: CSVVIRGHTGELFF

J: TRBJ2-7
V: TRBV19
size: few
D: TRBD2
DNA: TGTGCCAGTAGTACCCGGAATAGCGGGGTTCCCTACGAGCAGTACTTC
CDR3: CASSTRNSGVPYEQYF

J: TRBJ1-6
V: TRBV27
size: .
D: .
DNA: TGTGCCAGCAGTTTACGGCTGCCCGGGTCACCCCTCCACTTT
CDR3: CASSLRLPGSPLHF

J: TRBJ1-2
V: TRBV2
size: .
D: TRBD1
DNA: TGTGCCAGCAATGCAGGGGACAGGGGCCTGATCTACACCTTC
CDR3: CASNAGDRGLIYTF

J: TRBJ1-3
V: TRBV20-1
size: .
D: .
DNA: TGCAGTGCTGGTCGGGGAAACACCATATATTTT
CDR3: CSAGRGNTIYF

J: TRBJ1-2
V: TRBV14
size: .
D: TRBD1
DNA: TGTGCCAGCAGCCAGTCCAGGGGGGCTGGCTACACCTTC
CDR3: CASSQSRGAGYTF

J: TRBJ1-2
V: TRBV28
size: .
D: TRBD1
DNA: TGTGCCAGCGTAAGTCGGACAGGGGGCGGCTATGGCTACACCTTC
CDR3: CASVSRTGGGYGYTF

J: TRBJ2-1
V: TRBV28
size: .
D: .
DNA: TGTGCCAGCAGTATACTAGCTTCCCCTCAGTTCTTC
CDR3: CASSILASPQFF

J: TRBJ1-2
V: TRBV7-2
size: .
D: .
DNA: TGTGCCAGCAATAAACAGGGAACTGGCTACACCTTC
CDR3: CASNKQGTGYTF

J: TRBJ2-7
V: TRBV14
size: .
D: .
DNA: TGTGCCAGCAGCCCCTACGGGGGGCGGATCTACGAGCAGTACTTC
CDR3: CASSPYGGRIYEQYF

J: TRBJ1-2
V: TRBV18
size: once
D: .
DNA: TGTGCCAGCTCACCTGACCCAGGGCTTAACTATGGCTACACCTTC
CDR3: CASSPDPGLNYGYTF

J: TRBJ1-2
V: TRBV19
size: .
D: .
DNA: TGTGCCAGTAGCCCACCAGGTTCCCTAGGCTACACCTTC
CDR3: CASSPPGSLGYTF

J: TRBJ1-6
V: TRBV28
size: once
D: TRBD1
DNA: TGTGCCAGCAGCACCACCGGGACAGGGGCGACACCCCTCCACTTT
CDR3: CASSTTGTGATPLHF

J: TRBJ1-2
V: TRBV7-2
size: .
D: .
DNA: TGTGCCAGCAGCTTAGGGGGCCGTCAGGGCTACACCTTC
CDR3: CASSLGGRQGYTF

J: TRBJ1-4
V: TRBV4-3
size: .
D: .
DNA: TGCGCCAGCAGCCAAGTGGTCAGGGGCGCGATAAATGAAAAACTGTTTTTT
CDR3: CASSQVVRGAINEKLFF

J: TRBJ2-3
V: TRBV7-3
size: .
D: TRBD2
DNA: TGTGCCAGCAGCTTAACGATACTGGCGGGAGGGGCAGATACGCAGTATTTT
CDR3: CASSLTILAGGADTQYF

J: TRBJ1-3
V: TRBV2
size: .
D: TRBD1
DNA: TGTGCCAGCAGTCAAAACGACAGGGCTGGGGACACCATATATTTT
CDR3: CASSQNDRAGDTIYF

J: TRBJ2-5
V: TRBV7-9
size: .
D: TRBD1
DNA: TGTGCCAGCAGCTTCTCTGACAGGGTGGGAGAGACCCAGTACTTC
CDR3: CASSFSDRVGETQYF

J: TRBJ2-3
V: TRBV7-9
size: .
D: .
DNA: TGTGCCAGCAGCTTAGGTCGGTCTAGCACAGATACGCAGTATTTT
CDR3: CASSLGRSSTDTQYF

J: TRBJ1-1
V: TRBV11-3
size: .
D: .
DNA: TGTGCCAGTCAGATTGTGAACACTGAAGCTTTCTTT
CDR3: CASQIVNTEAFF

J: TRBJ2-1
V: TRBV6-2/TRBV6-3
size: .
D: .
DNA: TGTGCCAGCAGTTACTCGAATTACCGGAGAAACAGGGATGAGCAGTTCTTC
CDR3: CASSYSNYRRNRDEQFF

J: TRBJ1-5
V: TRBV19
size: .
D: .
DNA: TGTGCCAGTAGCCAGGGTGGCAATCAGCCCCAGCATTTT
CDR3: CASSQGGNQPQHF

J: TRBJ1-1
V: TRBV9
size: .
D: .
DNA: TGTGCCAGCAGCGTAGCTCAGGGAGGGAACACTGAAGCTTTCTTT
CDR3: CASSVAQGGNTEAFF

J: TRBJ1-1
V: TRBV7-9
size: .
D: .
DNA: TGTGCCAGCAGCTTACAGGGGATAGAAGCTTTCTTT
CDR3: CASSLQGIEAFF

J: TRBJ1-5
V: TRBV20-1
size: once
D: TRBD1
DNA: TGCAGTGCTGGTGAAGGGGGCCCTCATCAACCCCAGCATTTT
CDR3: CSAGEGGPHQPQHF

J: TRBJ2-2
V: TRBV5-8
size: .
D: TRBD1
DNA: TGTGCCCGAACGGACAGGGGGCGCTTCACCGGGGAGCTGTTTTTT
CDR3: CARTDRGRFTGELFF

J: TRBJ2-1
V: TRBV11-1
size: few
D: TRBD1
DNA: TGTGCCAGCAGCTTAGCCATGGGACAGGGTTACAATGAGCAGTTCTTC
CDR3: CASSLAMGQGYNEQFF

J: TRBJ2-1
V: TRBV27
size: .
D: .
DNA: TGTGCCAGCAGTAGTAGGGGCCCCCCTAGCTCCTACAATGAGCAGTTCTTC
CDR3: CASSSRGPPSSYNEQFF

J: TRBJ2-2
V: TRBV23-1
size: .
D: .
DNA: TGCGCCAGCAGTCAATTATCAGGGGTAGAATGGGGATCCAACACCGGGGAGCTGTTTTTT
CDR3: CASSQLSGVEWGSNTGELFF

J: TRBJ2-7
V: TRBV7-3
size: once
D: TRBD2
DNA: TGTGCCAGCAGCCCGTTCGCCGGGACTAGCGTAGACGAGCAGTACTTC
CDR3: CASSPFAGTSVDEQYF

J: TRBJ2-1
V: TRBV13
size: .
D: TRBD1
DNA: TGTGCCAGCAGCTCGAACGACAGGGTTAATGAGCAGTTCTTC
CDR3: CASSSNDRVNEQFF

J: TRBJ1-2
V: TRBV25-1
size: .
D: .
DNA: TGTGCCAGCAGTGAACGGGGGGCCGGGGAAGGCTACACCTTC
CDR3: CASSERGAGEGYTF

J: TRBJ2-3
V: TRBV5-8
size: .
D: .
DNA: TGTGCCAGCAGCGCCGGCGTCGGGAATAGCAGGGATACGCAGTATTTT
CDR3: CASSAGVGNSRDTQYF

J: TRBJ1-1
V: TRBV7-9
size: few
D: .
DNA: TGTGCCAGCAGCTTAGAGGGGGTCAGGGGCACTGAAGCTTTCTTT
CDR3: CASSLEGVRGTEAFF

J: TRBJ1-2
V: TRBV28
size: .
D: .
DNA: TGTGCCAGCAGTTTAGAGGCGTCGTCCCATTATGGCTACACCTTC
CDR3: CASSLEASSHYGYTF

J: TRBJ2-1
V: TRBV27
size: .
D: TRBD2
DNA: TGTGCCAGCAGTTTAGCCCCCGTTAGCGGGGGGGCCAATGAGCAGTTCTTC
CDR3: CASSLAPVSGGANEQFF

J: TRBJ1-1
V: TRBV5-1
size: .
D: .
DNA: TGCGCCAGCAGCCTCTCATCTACCGACACTGAAGCTTTCTTT
CDR3: CASSLSSTDTEAFF

J: TRBJ1-1
V: TRBV5-1
size: .
D: TRBD1
DNA: TGCGCCAGCAGCTTGGCCGCAGGGGGCGAGACTGAAGCTTTCTTT
CDR3: CASSLAAGGETEAFF

J: TRBJ1-6
V: TRBV6-5
size: .
D: TRBD1
DNA: TGTGCCAGTGCCGACAGGGTATACTATAATTCACCCCTCCACTTT
CDR3: CASADRVYYNSPLHF

J: TRBJ1-3
V: TRBV6-1
size: .
D: .
DNA: TGTGCCAGCAGTGAAGGGAGCTCTGGAAACACCATATATTTT
CDR3: CASSEGSSGNTIYF

J: TRBJ1-2
V: TRBV18
size: once
D: .
DNA: TGTGCCAGCTCACCAGTTGCAAACTTTAACTATGGCTACACCTTC
CDR3: CASSPVANFNYGYTF

J: TRBJ2-7
V: TRBV27
size: many
D: TRBD2
DNA: TGTGCCAGCAGTTTCCTGGCTAGCGGGAGGGCCTACGAGCAGTACTTC
CDR3: CASSFLASGRAYEQYF

J: TRBJ1-5
V: TRBV5-1
size: .
D: TRBD1
DNA: TGCGCCAGCAGCTTGGGGACAGGGGGCAATCAGCCCCAGCATTTT
CDR3: CASSLGTGGNQPQHF

J: TRBJ2-7
V: TRBV7-2
size: .
D: TRBD1
DNA: TGTGCCAGCAGCTTAGGGGACAGGGGGAAGTACGAGCAGTACTTC
CDR3: CASSLGDRGKYEQYF

J: TRBJ1-1
V: TRBV7-3
size: .
D: .
DNA: TGTGCCAGCAGCTTAACTGGGGCTACTGAAGCTTTCTTT
CDR3: CASSLTGATEAFF

J: TRBJ2-3
V: TRBV28
size: few
D: .
DNA: TGTGCCAGCAGCCAGACAGTCACAGATACGCAGTATTTT
CDR3: CASSQTVTDTQYF

J: TRBJ1-5
V: TRBV5-6
size: .
D: TRBD1
DNA: TGTGCCAGCAGCTTGACAGGGGGGTATAACAATCAGCCCCAGCATTTT
CDR3: CASSLTGGYNNQPQHF

J: TRBJ1-2
V: TRBV7-2
size: .
D: .
DNA: TGTGCCAGCAGCGAACGGGGGGCACATGGCTACACCTTC
CDR3: CASSERGAHGYTF

J: TRBJ1-3
V: TRBV5-6
size: .
D: .
DNA: TGTGCCAGCAGCTTGCAGGGAACGACTGGAAACACCATATATTTT
CDR3: CASSLQGTTGNTIYF

J: TRBJ1-4
V: TRBV5-1
size: .
D: .
DNA: TGCGCCAGCAGCCTACGCGCGGCAGGGAGGGAAAAACTGTTTTTT
CDR3: CASSLRAAGREKLFF

J: TRBJ1-2
V: TRBV18
size: .
D: TRBD1
DNA: TGTGCCAGCTCACCGGCCCAGGGGGCCCGGGGCTATGGCTACACCTTC
CDR3: CASSPAQGARGYGYTF

J: TRBJ2-5
V: TRBV28
size: .
D: .
DNA: TGTGCCAGCAGCCTTCTTGGGGGCGAAGGGACCCAGTACTTC
CDR3: CASSLLGGEGTQYF

J: TRBJ2-1
V: TRBV18
size: .
D: TRBD2
DNA: TGTGCCAGCTCACCCTCTTCCGGGAGGGTAAATGAGCAGTTCTTC
CDR3: CASSPSSGRVNEQFF

J: TRBJ2-2
V: TRBV5-1
size: .
D: TRBD1
DNA: TGCGCCAGCAGCTACGCCGCCGGGACAGCCCTCACCGGGGAGCTGTTTTTT
CDR3: CASSYAAGTALTGELFF